These T cell receptor beta chains were read from a single sample in a study of cytomegalovirus exposure and HLA in healthy donors. Libraries were prepared by immunoSEQ multiplex PCR; TCRdb keeps only in-frame clonotypes and omits some of them. The data hold 150,000 to 200,000 clones, with roughly 80% observed a single time. Sequenced sample: PBMCs. The source of these receptors is a male donor in good health and CMV-seronegative. Both conserved end residues are part of each CDR3. The D gene is left open where the match is weak.

TRBV5-4	15	TRBD1	TRBJ1-3	CASSRGQGVGNTIYF
TRBV19	15	TRBD1	TRBJ2-3	CASSFTGGGGDTQYF
TRBV5-6	14	TRBD1	TRBJ2-5	CASSYPPGQETQYF
TRBV7-9	17	TRBD1	TRBJ1-4	CASSKYSQGAYNEKLFF
TRBV6-5	15	-	TRBJ2-6	CASSYGQFGANVLTF
TRBV7-9	12	-	TRBJ2-7	CASSLQDYEQYF
TRBV6-1	14	TRBD1	TRBJ2-7	CASRTPGQDGEQYF
TRBV19	15	-	TRBJ2-5	CASSIAAARLETQYF
TRBV5-1	18	TRBD1	TRBJ2-6	CASSFDGTGSHSANVLTF
TRBV9	15	TRBD1	TRBJ2-1	CASSPATGGFGEQFF
TRBV7-2	15	-	TRBJ2-2	CASSFRLAGTGELFF
TRBV18	12	-	TRBJ2-2	CASGPETGELFF
TRBV5-4	15	-	TRBJ1-1	CASSLSSRVGTEAFF
TRBV28	14	-	TRBJ2-7	CASSFWTEGYEQYF
TRBV5-6	15	-	TRBJ2-3	CASSLVGEGTDTQYF
TRBV27	17	TRBD2	TRBJ2-7	CASSLRAGGIRGYEQYF
TRBV7-3	14	-	TRBJ2-3	CASSLGGPQDTQYF
TRBV9	16	-	TRBJ2-7	CASSAAPARMGYEQYF
TRBV28	16	TRBD1	TRBJ2-5	CASSVIGTADQETQYF
TRBV5-8	15	TRBD1	TRBJ1-5	CASSLQGGSNQPQHF
TRBV4-3	14	-	TRBJ1-2	CASSQDRGTYGYPF
TRBV12-5	15	TRBD2	TRBJ2-5	CASGLGWGGDETQYF
TRBV5-1	14	TRBD1	TRBJ1-1	CASSLAGGYTEAFF
TRBV23-1	11	-	TRBJ1-5	CASSQQAPQHF
TRBV29-1	16	TRBD2	TRBJ2-1	CSVDGGSGSSYNEQFF
TRBV25-1	14	-	TRBJ1-2	CASSGWTVLYGYTF
TRBV6-6	11	-	TRBJ1-1	CASSYSMGRFF
TRBV29-1	11	-	TRBJ1-1	CSVVSGPEAFF
TRBV4-2	14	TRBD1	TRBJ2-5	CASSQTGGRETQYF
TRBV6-5	15	TRBD2	TRBJ2-7	CASSRTGTSAHEQYF
TRBV6-5	14	-	TRBJ2-3	CASSKSGRSDTQYF
TRBV7-2	16	-	TRBJ2-2	CASSPRLRTNTGELFF
TRBV6-5	15	TRBD1	TRBJ1-3	CASSPQGGPGNTIYF
TRBV19	12	-	TRBJ2-7	CASSPGNYEQYF
TRBV29-1	13	TRBD1	TRBJ1-2	CSVSGTGNYGYTF
TRBV12-2	15	-	TRBJ2-1	CASRPEVPVYNEQFF
TRBV29-1	13	TRBD1	TRBJ2-1	CSVSGTGVGEQFF
TRBV15	15	-	TRBJ2-7	CATSRDRGSSYEQYF
TRBV7-2	16	-	TRBJ2-1	CASSSYRWVGAVEQFF
TRBV19	13	-	TRBJ2-7	CASSSPGFFEQYF
TRBV7-6	16	TRBD2	TRBJ2-5	CASSYPLAGERETQYF
TRBV19	14	TRBD2	TRBJ2-5	CASSDASGQETQYF
TRBV30	15	-	TRBJ2-3	CAWSLGLTNTDTQYF
TRBV2	13	-	TRBJ1-4	CASSLSSQGKLFF
TRBV7-9	16	TRBD2	TRBJ2-5	CASSETRGGPGETQYF
TRBV19	15	-	TRBJ2-3	CASSRPQGFTDTQYF
TRBV6-5	14	-	TRBJ2-7	CASSYSDMTYEQYF
TRBV4-1	14	-	TRBJ2-5	CASSQVAVQETQYF
TRBV5-1	14	-	TRBJ2-3	CASSLDGGADTQYF
TRBV11-2	16	TRBD2	TRBJ2-3	CASSQGSGAGTDTQYF
TRBV15	19	TRBD1	TRBJ2-7	CATSLAIRTGRSLTYEQYF
TRBV14	17	TRBD1	TRBJ1-4	CASSRRPSGTANEKLFF
TRBV29-1	14	TRBD2	TRBJ2-1	CSATGLTTNNEQFF
TRBV4-3	15	TRBD2	TRBJ2-5	CASSQGRDSQGTQYF
TRBV6-6	13	-	TRBJ1-5	CASRPGKDQPQHF
TRBV7-9	13	-	TRBJ2-7	CASSPVASGSRYF
TRBV5-4	15	TRBD2	TRBJ2-1	CASSLVAGDNNEQFF
TRBV7-9	15	TRBD2	TRBJ2-7	CASSLALGAGNEQYF
TRBV5-1	15	TRBD1	TRBJ1-6	CASSPDRGHNSPLHF
TRBV6-1	13	-	TRBJ2-6	CASRSSGANVLTF